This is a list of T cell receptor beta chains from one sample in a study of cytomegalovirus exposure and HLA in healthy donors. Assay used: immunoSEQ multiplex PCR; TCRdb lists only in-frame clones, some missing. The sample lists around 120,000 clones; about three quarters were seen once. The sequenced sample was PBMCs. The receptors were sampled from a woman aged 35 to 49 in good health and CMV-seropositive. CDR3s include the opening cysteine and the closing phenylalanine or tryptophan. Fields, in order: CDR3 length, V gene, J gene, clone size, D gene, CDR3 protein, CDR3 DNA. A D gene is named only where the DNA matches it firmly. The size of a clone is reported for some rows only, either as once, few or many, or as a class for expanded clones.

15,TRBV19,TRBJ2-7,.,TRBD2,CASSTTSGASYEQYF,TGTGCCAGTAGTACGACTAGCGGGGCCTCCTACGAGCAGTACTTC
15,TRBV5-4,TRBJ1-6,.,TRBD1,CASSPTLDRGSPLHF,TGTGCCAGCAGTCCTACTTTGGACAGGGGATCACCCCTCCACTTT
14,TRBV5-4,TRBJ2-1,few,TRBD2,CASSLGSGSNEQFF,TGTGCCAGCAGCTTAGGTAGCGGGAGCAATGAGCAGTTCTTC
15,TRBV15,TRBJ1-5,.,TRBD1,CATTPTGGKGQPQHF,TGTGCCACCACTCCGACAGGGGGCAAGGGTCAGCCCCAGCATTTT
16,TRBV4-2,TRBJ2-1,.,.,CASSPTLTGTWNEQFF,TGTGCCAGCAGCCCCACACTAACCGGGACATGGAATGAGCAGTTCTTC
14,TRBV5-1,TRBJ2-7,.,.,CASRGVGSGHEQYF,TGCGCCAGCAGGGGAGTGGGTTCTGGGCACGAGCAGTACTTC
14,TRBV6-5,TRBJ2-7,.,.,CASSQGIYSYEQYF,TGTGCCAGCAGTCAGGGAATTTACTCCTACGAGCAGTACTTC
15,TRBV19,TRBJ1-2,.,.,CASSIEGTGPTGYTF,TGTGCCAGTAGTATAGAGGGCACAGGCCCCACTGGCTACACCTTC
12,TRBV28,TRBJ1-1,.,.,CASSLRGPEAFF,TGTGCCAGCAGTTTAAGGGGTCCTGAAGCTTTCTTT
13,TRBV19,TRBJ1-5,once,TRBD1,CASRRTGNQPQHF,TGTGCCAGTAGAAGGACAGGGAATCAGCCCCAGCATTTT
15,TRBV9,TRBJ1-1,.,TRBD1,CASSSEQGAGTEAFF,TGTGCCAGCAGCTCAGAACAGGGGGCGGGTACTGAAGCTTTCTTT
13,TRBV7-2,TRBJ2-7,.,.,CASSLVVEYEQYF,TGTGCCAGCAGCTTAGTAGTCGAGTACGAGCAGTACTTC
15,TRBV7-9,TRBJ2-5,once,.,CASSLSSGLRETQYF,TGTGCCAGCAGCCTGAGTTCGGGGTTGCGAGAGACCCAGTACTTC
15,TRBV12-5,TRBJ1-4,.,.,CASGLVHWGDEKLFF,TGTGCTAGTGGTTTGGTACACTGGGGGGATGAAAAACTGTTTTTT
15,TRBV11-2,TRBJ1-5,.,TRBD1,CASSPRGNSNQPQHF,TGTGCCAGCAGTCCCAGGGGGAATAGCAATCAGCCCCAGCATTTT
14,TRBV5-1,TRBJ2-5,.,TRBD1,CASSRQGDQETQYF,TGCGCCAGCAGCCGACAGGGTGACCAAGAGACCCAGTACTTC
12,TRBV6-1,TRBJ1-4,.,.,CASRRINEKLFF,TGTGCCAGCAGGAGGATTAATGAAAAACTGTTTTTT
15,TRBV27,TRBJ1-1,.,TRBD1,CASSKPGQGNTEAFF,TGTGCCAGCAGTAAACCGGGACAGGGAAACACTGAAGCTTTCTTT